Each of the 6 T cell receptor beta chains below was sequenced from the same sample in a study of CD8 T cells in Susac syndrome (dated by TCRdb to about 2019). To prepare the library, the immunoSEQ multiplex PCR assay was applied. RNA was extracted with the RNeasy kit and 0.5 to 1 ug was reverse transcribed using random hexamers. TCRdb reprocessed the public reads (quality trimming at Q25 with fastp, clone calling with MiXCR) and kept in-frame beta chains. CDR3 protein sequences are deduplicated, and each keeps its most common genes and DNA. This sample holds roughly 200,000 distinct CDR3 sequences; about 94% were observed only once. Of the sample, 0.1% falls within the top ten clones. The sample comprised CD4+ T cells from PBMCs. These receptors were taken from a human donor in good health.

The chain is built from TRBV12-3 or TRBV12-4 and TRBJ2-7, with no clear D. This CDR3 region has 12 residues. Between the trimmed V and J ends, which lost 5 bases and 6 bases, there was a span of 11 bases. The CDR3 coding sequence is TGTGCCAGCAGTCCACGGGCGCGCGAGCAGTACTTC. Amino acids: CASSPRAREQYF.

The J gene is TRBJ2-1, the V gene TRBV29-1, with 7 nucleotides matching TRBD1. The V gene end was trimmed by 7 bases and the J gene end by 4 bases; junction bases not matched to a gene: 7. This CDR3 has 13 amino acids. Germline CDR1 and CDR2: SQVTM and ANQGSEA. The CDR3 reads CSGYTRGYNEQFF. For the CDR3, the DNA is TGCAGCGGGTACACCAGGGGGTACAATGAGCAGTTCTTC.

This clonotype was seen just once. The chain has TRBV29-1 and TRBJ2-7, with D possibly being TRBD2 (6 bases). Trimming stripped 2 bases from V and 1 base from J, with 12 bases between. CDR1 SQVTM and CDR2 ANQGSEA come from the germline V gene. The CDR3 has 14 amino acids. CDR3 residues: CSVERGSGSYEQYF. The CDR3 DNA follows: TGCAGCGTTGAACGGGGGTCAGGTTCCTACGAGCAGTACTTC.

V gene TRBV18 combines with J gene TRBJ1-1; D unresolved. V lost 3 bases to trimming and J lost 3 bases, with 8 bases between them. This CDR3 has 13 residues. From germline, CDR1 is KGHSH and CDR2 LQKENI. CDR3 protein: CASSPRSYTEAFF. For the CDR3, the DNA is TGTGCCAGCTCACCTCGGTCATACACTGAAGCTTTCTTT.

This clonotype was seen just once. The CDR3 loop is CASTQVAGGAGVGNEQFF. The CDR3 coding sequence is TGTGCCAGCACCCAGGTAGCGGGAGGGGCCGGAGTAGGTAATGAGCAGTTCTTC. This chain uses TRBV4-2 with TRBJ2-1; TRBD2 aligns across 11 bases. This CDR3 is built from 18 residues. V was pared by 7 bases and J by 7 bases, with 18 bases of the junction left unmatched. From germline, CDR1 is LGHNA and CDR2 YNFKEQ.

The V call is TRBV21-1, the J call TRBJ2-1; TRBD2 is the table's D call, not checked against the DNA. TRBV21-1 constitutes a pseudogene. This CDR3 contains 14 residues. The CDR3 DNA reads TGTGCCAGCATCACTAGCGGGAGAGGCAATGAGCAGTTCTTC. This encodes CASITSGRGNEQFF.